The 10 T cell receptor beta chains below were found in one sample sequenced in a study of cytomegalovirus exposure and HLA in healthy donors (dated by TCRdb to about 2017). Library preparation employed the immunoSEQ multiplex PCR assay. TCRdb's version of the immuneACCESS table is confined to in-frame rearrangements and falls short of the full clone set. An unresolved V gene accounts for under half of the shortfall where checked; the remainder is of unknown origin. The sample yields tens of thousands of clones; just under 95% were counted once. 4.4% of the sample is held by the ten biggest clonotypes. Material for sequencing was PBMCs. The receptors come from a man in his late teens or twenties in good health and CMV-seropositive.

This clone was seen just once. The V and J genes are TRBV15 and TRBJ2-7, with 7 bases aligning to TRBD1. J was trimmed by 2 bases and V by 3 bases; bases with no gene match: 13. This CDR3 spans 17 amino acids. CDR1 is LNHNV, CDR2 YYDKDF, per germline (reference sequence). In nucleotides, the CDR3 is TGTGCCACCAGCAGGGGGACAGCCGAGGGGTGGGCCTACGAGCAGTACTTC. Protein sequence: CATSRGTAEGWAYEQYF.

This clone was seen a single time. The chain combines TRBV5-1 with TRBJ1-2; 7 bases match TRBD1. V lost 4 bases and J lost 2; bases outside the gene matches: 14. The CDR3 sequence is 17 residues long. Germline assignment: CDR1 SGHRS and CDR2 YFSETQ. CDR3 coding DNA: TGCGCCAGCAGCCTAGAGGGACGGGGACAGTCGAACTATGGCTACACCTTC. Amino acids: CASSLEGRGQSNYGYTF.

The rearrangement joins TRBV7-8 to TRBJ2-7, with 9 bases matching TRBD2. The CDR3 is made up of 14 amino acids. The germline gives CDR1 SGHVS, CDR2 FQNEAQ. After removal of 9 bases from V and 2 bases from J, the junction contained 8 bases not matched to a gene. CDR3 sequence reads: CASSAGGLTYEQYF. The CDR3 bases are TGTGCCAGTTCAGCGGGGGGCCTTACCTACGAGCAGTACTTC.

The chain is built from TRBV27 and TRBJ2-1, with 8 bases aligning to TRBD2. This CDR3 has 14 residues. V was clipped by 5 bases and J by 9 bases; unmatched bases: 9. CDR1 MNHEY and CDR2 SMNVEV come from the germline V gene (reference sequence). The CDR3 region is CASSPGTRLSEQFF. CDR3 nucleotide sequence: TGTGCCAGCAGTCCGGGGACTAGACTAAGTGAGCAGTTCTTC.

This CDR3 is CASSDPLAGTEQFF. In DNA form, the CDR3 reads TGTGCCAGCAGTGACCCGTTAGCGGGTACTGAGCAGTTCTTC. This rearrangement joins TRBV2 to TRBJ2-1; TRBD2 aligns across 7 bases. After removal of 3 bases from V and 9 bases from J, the junction contained 8 bases not matched to a gene. The CDR3 extends over 14 amino acids. CDR1 is SNHLY and CDR2 is FYNNEI in the germline V gene.

The chain employs TRBV28 and TRBJ2-7; 7 bases fit TRBD1. V was pared by 4 bases and J by 2 bases, with 8 bases of the junction left unmatched. The CDR3 length is 15 residues. Germline CDR1 and CDR2: MDHEN and SYDVKM. CDR3 protein: CASSSGQETTYEQYF. The CDR3 coding sequence is TGTGCCAGCAGTTCCGGACAGGAAACTACCTACGAGCAGTACTTC.

This chain links TRBV7-9 with TRBJ2-5; 8 nucleotides agree with TRBD1. The germline gives CDR1 SEHNR, CDR2 FQNEAQ (reference sequence). Trimming removed 5 bases from V and 5 bases from J; junction bases left unmatched: 4. This CDR3 region has 13 residues. CDR3 in DNA: TGTGCCAGCAGCGGACAGGGAAAGGAGACCCAGTACTTC. This sequence encodes CASSGQGKETQYF.

This sequence joins TRBV7-2 and TRBJ1-5; the D is unclear. Germline CDR1 SGHTA, CDR2 FQGNSA. Trimming pared 2 bases from V and 0 bases from J, leaving 8 bases between. CDR3 length: 15 amino acids. CDR3 in DNA: TGTGCCAGCAGCTTAATCCAGAATAGCAATCAGCCCCAGCATTTT. Its protein is CASSLIQNSNQPQHF.

The V gene is TRBV18, the J gene TRBJ1-3, with 10 bases matching TRBD1. This CDR3 is built from 15 residues. Germline loops: CDR1 KGHSH, CDR2 LQKENI. J gave up 3 bases and V 3 bases, and 2 bases lay outside the gene matches. The CDR3 protein is CASSPTGGVGNTIYF. DNA for the CDR3: TGTGCCAGCTCACCGACAGGGGGCGTTGGAAACACCATATATTTT. Filled out from reference TRBV18 and TRBJ1-3, the complete variable domain reads NAGVMQNPRHLVRRRGQEARLRCSPMKGHSHVYWYRQLPEEGLKFMVYLQKENIIDESGMPKERFSAEFPKEGPSILRIQQVVRGDSAAYFCASSPTGGVGNTIYFGEGSWLTVV.

The gene calls are TRBV10-3 and TRBJ1-3, with D perhaps TRBD1 (5 bases). V was pared by 9 bases and J by 0 bases, with 15 bases between. The V gene's germline CDR1 is ENHRY and CDR2 SYGVKD. The CDR3 totals 15 residues. This CDR3 is CAMTDTSFSGNTIYF. CDR3 coding DNA: TGTGCCATGACAGACACGTCTTTCTCTGGAAACACCATATATTTT.